A selection of T cell receptor beta chains follows, all from one sample in a study of blood T cell repertoires in COVID-19. This table comes from immunoSEQ multiplex PCR, and its TCRdb copy is limited to in-frame clones, with some not included. Of approximately 88,000 clones listed, 90% to 95% were seen once; the top ten hold 3% to 4.5%. Sequencing input: peripheral blood. These receptors all stem from a woman aged 45-60 years in a cohort sampled during active COVID-19. CDR3s include the opening cysteine and the closing phenylalanine or tryptophan. A D gene is named only where the DNA matches it firmly. The size field is filled for only some rows; it gives once, few, many or a size class.

d_gene,v_gene,j_gene,abundance,CDR3nt,CDR3aa
.,TRBV7-9,TRBJ1-2,once,TGTGCCAGCAGCTTAGTGGCAGACTATGGCTACACCTTC,CASSLVADYGYTF
TRBD1,TRBV18,TRBJ1-5,.,TGTGCCAGCTCAGCTCAGGGGGCGAACCGTCAGCCCCAGCATTTT,CASSAQGANRQPQHF
TRBD2,TRBV6-5,TRBJ2-2,.,TGTGCCAGCAGCAGAGGGAGGGACTACACCGGGGAGCTGTTTTTT,CASSRGRDYTGELFF
.,TRBV10-3,TRBJ2-7,.,TGTGCCATCATGAAAACAGGGCTTTCTGAGGGCGAGCAGTACTTC,CAIMKTGLSEGEQYF
.,TRBV6-1,TRBJ1-2,.,TGTGCCAGCAGTGAATGGGGCACCTATGGCTACACCTTC,CASSEWGTYGYTF
TRBD2,TRBV24-1,TRBJ2-1,.,TGTGCCACCATGGGGACTAGCTTCTCCTACAATGAGCAGTTCTTC,CATMGTSFSYNEQFF
TRBD2,TRBV28,TRBJ2-7,.,TGTGCCAGCTTGCCGGGGGGAAGGACCTACGAGCAGTACTTC,CASLPGGRTYEQYF
.,TRBV12-3/TRBV12-4,TRBJ1-3,.,TGTGCCAGCGTACTTGAGACTGGAAACACCATATATTTT,CASVLETGNTIYF
TRBD2,TRBV3-1/TRBV3-2,TRBJ2-1,.,TGTGCCAGCAGCCCCCAGGGTTCTAGCGGGAGAGTATCCAATGAGCAGTTCTTC,CASSPQGSSGRVSNEQFF
.,TRBV7-3,TRBJ2-6,.,TGTGCCAGCGGGCCAGGGGTCTCTGGGGCCAACGTCCTGACTTTC,CASGPGVSGANVLTF
TRBD2,TRBV2,TRBJ2-3,.,TGTGCCAGCAGTAAGAAGACTAGCGGGGGGGTCACAGATACGCAGTATTTT,CASSKKTSGGVTDTQYF
.,TRBV19,TRBJ1-4,.,TGTGCCAGTAAGAAGCAGGAAAGGGAAAAACTGTTTTTT,CASKKQEREKLFF
TRBD1,TRBV19,TRBJ2-7,.,TGTGCCAGTAGCGGACAGGGGGTTACCTACGAGCAGTACTTC,CASSGQGVTYEQYF
.,TRBV4-1,TRBJ2-1,once,TGCGCCAGCAGCCAAAGCAGGACCTACAATGAGCAGTTCTTC,CASSQSRTYNEQFF
TRBD2,TRBV11-2,TRBJ2-2,.,TGTGCCAGCAGCCCGCTGTGGGGACTAGCGGCGAACACCGGGGAGCTGTTTTTT,CASSPLWGLAANTGELFF
.,TRBV7-9,TRBJ2-5,.,TGTGCCAGCAGCTTTAACCAAGAGACCCAGTACTTC,CASSFNQETQYF
TRBD1,TRBV18,TRBJ1-5,.,TGTGCCAGCTCACCACAGGGGGCCAGTGATACGCCCCAGCATTTT,CASSPQGASDTPQHF
TRBD1,TRBV29-1,TRBJ1-2,.,TGCAGCGTTGTCGTCCCGGGACAGGAGACCAACTATGGCTACACCTTC,CSVVVPGQETNYGYTF
.,TRBV7-8,TRBJ2-7,.,TGTGCCAGCAGCCCCATGGGAGAAAGCTCCTACGAGCAGTACTTC,CASSPMGESSYEQYF
.,TRBV20-1,TRBJ2-7,once,TGCAGTGCTAGGAGAGGTCCCGAGCAGTACTTC,CSARRGPEQYF
TRBD1,TRBV19,TRBJ1-2,.,TGTGCCAGTAGTATGGGGACAGCTAACTATGGCTACACCTTC,CASSMGTANYGYTF
.,TRBV15,TRBJ1-1,.,TGTGCCACCAGCAGGCCCCCAGGGGTGTCTATGAACACTGAAGCTTTCTTT,CATSRPPGVSMNTEAFF
TRBD1,TRBV10-3,TRBJ2-7,once,TGTGCCATCGGACAGGGGGTATACGAGCAGTACTTC,CAIGQGVYEQYF
TRBD1,TRBV3-1/TRBV3-2,TRBJ1-2,.,TGTGCCAGCAGCCAAGGGCTATCCGGGACAGGGGGCTTCTACACCTTC,CASSQGLSGTGGFYTF
TRBD1,TRBV14,TRBJ1-1,once,TGTGCCAGCAGCGCCTTCTTGGACAGGGGCTACACTGAAGCTTTCTTT,CASSAFLDRGYTEAFF
.,TRBV6-5,TRBJ2-1,.,TGTGCCAGCAGTTCCTCGATTAGGAGCTCCTACAATGAGCAGTTCTTC,CASSSSIRSSYNEQFF
TRBD2,TRBV20-1,TRBJ2-1,.,TGCAGTGCTAGTTTTACTAGCGGGTACAATGAGCAGTTCTTC,CSASFTSGYNEQFF
.,TRBV4-1,TRBJ2-2,.,TGCGCCAGCAGCCGGACAGAGAACACCGGGGAGCTGTTTTTT,CASSRTENTGELFF
TRBD1,TRBV6-5,TRBJ1-4,.,TGTGCCAGCAGTTACCGGACAGGGGGAGTTGAGAAACTGTTTTTT,CASSYRTGGVEKLFF
.,TRBV14,TRBJ2-1,.,TGTGCCAGCAACCGAGGCTGGCCCCTAAGGTTCGATGAGCAGTTCTTC,CASNRGWPLRFDEQFF
.,TRBV4-1,TRBJ2-7,.,TGCGCCAGCAGCCAAGATCCGGGCAGGGCTCACTCCTACGAGCAGTACTTC,CASSQDPGRAHSYEQYF
.,TRBV19,TRBJ2-1,.,TGTGCCAGTAGTAATAGCCCCAATGAGCAGTTCTTC,CASSNSPNEQFF